This TCR beta chain was sequenced during a study of glioma-infiltrating T cells (dated by TCRdb to 2016 to 2017). In terms of the full investigation: The study sequenced TCR alpha- and beta-chain repertoires from glioma tissue, from non-neoplastic brain tissue and from matched peripheral blood mononuclear cells. To measure divergence between tissue and blood T-cell populations, each tissue-infiltrating repertoire was compared with the peripheral blood repertoire of the same patient. The paired cohort was made up of three low-grade glioma patients, seven to nine primary glioblastoma patients and three non-glioma patients who contributed non-neoplastic brain tissue. Paper-wide results and their limitations: Very few CDR3 sequences were shared between tissue and blood, attributed to high CDR3 diversity and limited sampling. The group comparisons were based on small numbers of patients: three non-neoplastic, three low-grade glioma and several glioblastoma patients. VJ-independent divergence between tissue and blood was found to be below expectation in non-neoplastic patients but above expectation in all gliomas, particularly low-grade gliomas.

The germline V gene provides CDR1 SGHTA and CDR2 FQGNSA. V is trimmed back by 1 base and J by 4 bases, and the junction contains 2 bases that no gene match accounts for. The CDR3 has 14 amino acids, counting the end cysteine and phenylalanine. The CDR3 DNA has 42 bases and is translated from base 1. In regard to this clonotype: It has no known antigen specificity. No base-level quality is on record; no much larger clone is a single base apart.

TCR alpha and beta CDR3 regions were amplified with the iRepertoire nested amplicon-rescue multiplex PCR (arm-PCR) platform from RNA. For one-step reverse transcription and amplification, about 100-450 ng of tissue mRNA or PBMC total RNA was used as input. After bead purification, a secondary multiplex PCR added Illumina adapters, and libraries were gel-purified between 200 and 400 bp. Demultiplexing relied on internal 6-nucleotide barcodes carried by the libraries. The libraries were sequenced on an Illumina MiSeq using 2x220 or 2x250 nucleotide paired-end reads. As for how the authors treated the data: Paired reads were merged with FLASH 1.2.11 and aligned to the GRCh37 human genome with BWA-MEM before extracting TRA and TRB reads. V and J assignment used an IMGT-derived reference of cassette sequences and CDR3 motifs that included pseudogenes. Reads were translated in three frames, and productive CDR3s were defined by a C…FGXG motif without stop codons. Unique combinations of V-J cassette pair and CDR3 amino acid sequence were defined as clonotypes. Reads were filtered by Hamming distance, with the threshold set by the sequence error rate of each sample in mapped regions. TCRdb redid the processing of the public reads, applying fastp at Q25 and MiXCR, and retained in-frame beta chains. For every CDR3 protein sequence, its rows merge into one entry that carries the most common genes and DNA. None of the V and J calls come from the authors' own analysis; TCRdb made them. The sample has roughly 16,000 distinct CDR3 sequences on record, roughly 60% of them singletons. The ten largest clones take up roughly 40% of the sample.

The receptor's source is a human donor with low-grade glioma or glioblastoma, undergoing nonglioma brain surgery, or in good health (not recorded which). Specimen: glioma tissue, nonneoplastic brain tissue, or PBMCs (not recorded which). The sequence is built from TRBV7-2 and TRBJ1-1, with TRBD1 identical over 8 junction bases. At the DNA level, the sequence is TGTGCCAGCAGCTTAGGACAGGGGATCACTGAAGCTTTCTTT. Its product reads: CASSLGQGITEAFF.